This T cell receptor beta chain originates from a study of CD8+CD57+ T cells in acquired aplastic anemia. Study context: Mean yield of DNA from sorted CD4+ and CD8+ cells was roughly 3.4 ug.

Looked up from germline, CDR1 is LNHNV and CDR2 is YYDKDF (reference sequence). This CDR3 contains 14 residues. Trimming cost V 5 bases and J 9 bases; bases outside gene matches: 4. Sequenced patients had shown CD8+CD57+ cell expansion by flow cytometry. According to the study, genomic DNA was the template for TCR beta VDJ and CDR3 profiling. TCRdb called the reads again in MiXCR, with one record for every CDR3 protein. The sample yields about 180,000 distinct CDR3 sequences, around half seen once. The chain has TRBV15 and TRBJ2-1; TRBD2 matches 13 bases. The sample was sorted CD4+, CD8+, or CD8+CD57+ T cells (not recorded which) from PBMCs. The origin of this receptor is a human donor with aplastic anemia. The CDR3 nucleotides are TGTGCCACCAGCGAGACTAGCGGGGGGTTTGAGCAGTTCTTC. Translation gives CATSETSGGFEQFF.